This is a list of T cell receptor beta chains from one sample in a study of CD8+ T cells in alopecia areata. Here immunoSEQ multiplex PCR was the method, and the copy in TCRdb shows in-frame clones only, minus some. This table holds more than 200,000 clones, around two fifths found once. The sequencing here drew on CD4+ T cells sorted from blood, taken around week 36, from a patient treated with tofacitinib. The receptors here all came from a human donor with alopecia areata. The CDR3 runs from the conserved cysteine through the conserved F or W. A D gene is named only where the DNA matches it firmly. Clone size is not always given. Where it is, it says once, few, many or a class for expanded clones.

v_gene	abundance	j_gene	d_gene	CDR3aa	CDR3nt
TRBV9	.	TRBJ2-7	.	CASSARSGTPVGEQYF	TGTGCCAGCAGCGCCCGTTCCGGGACTCCCGTGGGGGAGCAGTACTTC
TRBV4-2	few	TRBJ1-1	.	CASSSSRGNTEAFF	TGTGCCAGCAGCAGTAGTCGGGGGAACACTGAAGCTTTCTTT
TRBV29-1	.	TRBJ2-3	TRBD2	CSVEPPAGRADTQYF	TGCAGCGTTGAACCCCCAGCGGGACGGGCAGATACGCAGTATTTT
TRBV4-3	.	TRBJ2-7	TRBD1	CASSQGRGRFEQYF	TGCGCCAGCAGCCAAGGCAGGGGGCGATTCGAGCAGTACTTC
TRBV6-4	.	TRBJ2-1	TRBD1	CASSEDRGIGEQFF	TGTGCCAGCAGTGAGGACAGGGGAATAGGTGAGCAGTTCTTC
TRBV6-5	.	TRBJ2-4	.	CASWDSAKNIQYF	TGTGCCAGTTGGGACTCAGCCAAAAACATTCAGTACTTC
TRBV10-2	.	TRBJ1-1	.	CASSFGDVNTEAFF	TGCGCCAGCAGCTTCGGGGACGTGAACACTGAAGCTTTCTTT
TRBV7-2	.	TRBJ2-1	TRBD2	CASRASTSGRGKDNEQFF	TGTGCCAGCAGGGCCTCGACTAGCGGGAGAGGGAAGGACAATGAGCAGTTCTTC
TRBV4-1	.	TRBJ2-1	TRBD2	CASSRELAGSSYNEQFF	TGCGCCAGCAGCCGAGAACTAGCGGGGAGCTCCTACAATGAGCAGTTCTTC
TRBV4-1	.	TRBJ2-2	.	CASSQLIQGELFF	TGCGCCAGCAGCCAACTTATACAAGGGGAGCTGTTTTTT
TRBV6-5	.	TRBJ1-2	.	CASSRGGRDYGYTF	TGTGCCAGCAGTAGGGGCGGACGGGACTATGGCTACACCTTC
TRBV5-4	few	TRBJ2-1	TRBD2	CASTLPALAGGRNEQFF	TGTGCCAGCACCCTCCCGGCTCTAGCGGGAGGGAGGAATGAGCAGTTCTTC
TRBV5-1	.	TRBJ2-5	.	CASTSGVGETQYF	TGCGCCAGCACCTCAGGGGTAGGGGAGACCCAGTACTTC
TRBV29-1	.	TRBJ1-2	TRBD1	CSVEVGGQNYGYTF	TGCAGCGTTGAAGTGGGGGGACAGAACTATGGCTACACCTTC
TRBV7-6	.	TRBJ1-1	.	CASSLASSTEAFF	TGTGCCAGCAGCTTAGCTTCGAGCACTGAAGCTTTCTTT
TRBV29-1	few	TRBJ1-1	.	CSVEELNTEAFF	TGCAGCGTTGAAGAATTGAACACTGAAGCTTTCTTT
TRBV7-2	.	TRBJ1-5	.	CASSLWGSNQPQHF	TGTGCCAGCAGCTTATGGGGGAGCAATCAGCCCCAGCATTTT
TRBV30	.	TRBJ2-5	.	CAWSSDYYETQYF	TGTGCCTGGAGTTCGGACTATTATGAGACCCAGTACTTC
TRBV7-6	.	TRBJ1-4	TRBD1	CASSSGDRGRGEKLFF	TGTGCCAGCAGCTCAGGGGACAGGGGGCGTGGTGAAAAACTGTTTTTT